These 14 T cell receptor beta chains originate from one sample sequenced in a study of T cell responses to AZD1222 COVID-19 vaccine. Profiling relied on immunoSEQ multiplex PCR, and the TCRdb table lists in-frame clones only, not all of them. The table includes 60,000 to 95,000 clones, about nine tenths detected once. The specimen was peripheral blood, collected 28 days after the second AZD1222 dose. The receptors derive from an adult who received the AZD1222 COVID-19 vaccine.

The chain combines TRBV18 with TRBJ2-7; 7 bases align to TRBD1. The CDR3 extends over 14 amino acids. Germline V gene data show CDR1 as KGHSH and CDR2 as LQKENI. V shed 3 bases, J shed 2 bases, and the junction held 4 bases outside the gene matches. CDR3 protein: CASSPDRPPYEQYF. CDR3 DNA sequence: TGTGCCAGCTCACCGGACAGGCCACCCTACGAGCAGTACTTC.

This CDR3 reads CASRLAGAGELFF. The CDR3 DNA reads TGTGCCAGCAGACTAGCGGGGGCCGGGGAGCTGTTTTTT. This chain links TRBV6-5 with TRBJ2-2, with 11 bases lining up with TRBD2. The junction had 0 bases not matched to a gene; V was cut back by 6 bases and J by 6 bases. Germline V CDR1 and CDR2: MNHEY, SVGAGI. The CDR3 length is 13 residues.

This chain connects TRBV6-5 to TRBJ1-2; D is uncertain. CDR3 size: 13 residues. Trimming took 7 bases from V and 4 from J, leaving 13 bases between them. Germline values: CDR1 MNHEY, CDR2 SVGAGI. Here the CDR3 reads CASILTGSYGYTF. Written as DNA, the CDR3 is TGTGCCAGCATACTGACGGGATCCTATGGCTACACCTTC.

The genes are TRBV3-1 (or the pseudogene TRBV3-2) and TRBJ2-1; D ambiguous. Trimming cost V 0 bases and J 1 base, with 10 bases left between them. The germline V gene has CDR1 LGHDT and CDR2 YNNKEL (reference sequence). The length of the CDR3 is 16 residues. CDR3 nucleotide sequence: TGTGCCAGCAGCCAAGAAATCACACCATCCTACAATGAGCAGTTCTTC. It codes for CASSQEITPSYNEQFF.

Only one count was recorded for this clone. J is TRBJ2-2 and V is TRBV5-1; TRBD1 matches at 7 bases. Trimming removed 4 bases from V and 5 bases from J; junction bases left unmatched: 14. This CDR3 has 17 amino acids. Looked up from germline, CDR1 is SGHRS and CDR2 is YFSETQ. The CDR3 nucleotides read TGCGCCAGCAGCCCCCTAGTCGGAACAGGGGTGACCGGGGAGCTGTTTTTT. This codes for CASSPLVGTGVTGELFF.

This clone is a singleton in its sample. The gene calls are TRBV15 and TRBJ2-7, with D unclear. Germline lookup yields CDR1 LNHNV and CDR2 YYDKDF (reference sequence). Trimming cost V 0 bases and J 0 bases, with 12 bases left between them. The CDR3 has 16 residues. CDR3 loop: CATSRDQGASSYEQYF. CDR3 sequence (DNA): TGTGCCACCAGCAGAGATCAAGGCGCTTCCTCCTACGAGCAGTACTTC. Filled out from reference TRBV15 and TRBJ2-7, the complete variable domain reads DAMVIQNPRYQVTQFGKPVTLSCSQTLNHNVMYWYQQKSSQAPKLLFHYYDKDFNNEADTPDNFQSRRPNTSFCFLDIRSPGLGDTAMYLCATSRDQGASSYEQYFGPGTRLTVT.

This CDR3 is CASSPQNPYNSPLHF. CDR3 DNA sequence: TGTGCCAGCAGTCCCCAGAACCCCTATAATTCACCCCTCCACTTT. The chain uses TRBV6-5 and TRBJ1-6, with D unresolved. V was pared by 5 bases and J by 2 bases, with 10 bases between. The CDR3 is made up of 15 amino acids. Germline assignment: CDR1 MNHEY and CDR2 SVGAGI.

The table lists this clone with a few counts. The rearrangement uses TRBV3-1 (or the pseudogene TRBV3-2) and TRBJ2-7, with a possible D match to TRBD2 (7 bases). Germline-derived CDR1 and CDR2 are LGHDT and YNNKEL (reference sequence). The CDR3 runs 14 residues. Trimming cost V 8 bases and J 5 bases, with 19 bases left between them. CDR3 region: CASSLRGGPDEQYF. CDR3 DNA sequence: TGTGCCAGCTCCCTTAGGGGGGGCCCGGACGAGCAGTACTTC.

The V and J genes are TRBV12-5 and TRBJ1-1; no firm D call. The germline V and J ends were trimmed by 3 bases and 1 base, with 9 bases remaining between them. The CDR3 extends over 14 amino acids. Germline V gene lookup returns CDR1 LGHNT and CDR2 FRNRAP. CDR3 region: CASGFRAENTEAFF. CDR3 in DNA: TGTGCTAGTGGTTTTCGGGCAGAGAACACTGAAGCTTTCTTT.

This rearrangement joins TRBV18 to TRBJ2-7, with D possibly being TRBD1 or TRBD2 (5 bases each). The length of the CDR3 is 15 residues. Between the trimmed V and J ends, which lost 2 bases and 3 bases, there was a span of 14 bases. Germline CDR1 KGHSH, CDR2 LQKENI. CDR3 sequence reads: CASSPGHGGSYEQYF. CDR3 DNA sequence: TGTGCCAGCTCACCAGGACACGGTGGGAGCTACGAGCAGTACTTC. Using reference TRBV18 and TRBJ2-7 for the parts outside the CDR3, the full variable domain is NAGVMQNPRHLVRRRGQEARLRCSPMKGHSHVYWYRQLPEEGLKFMVYLQKENIIDESGMPKERFSAEFPKEGPSILRIQQVVRGDSAAYFCASSPGHGGSYEQYFGPGTRLTVT.

CDR3: CASSRGQIYTEAFF. The CDR3 coding sequence is TGTGCCAGCAGCCGGGGACAGATTTACACTGAAGCTTTCTTT. The V gene is TRBV5-8, the J gene TRBJ1-1, with 7 bases identical to TRBD1. V dropped 4 bases and J dropped 3; count of bases not matched to a gene: 6. CDR1 SGHTS and CDR2 YDEGEE come from the germline V gene. The CDR3 covers 14 residues.

This rearrangement joins TRBV3-1 (or the pseudogene TRBV3-2) to TRBJ2-5; D may be TRBD1 or TRBD2 (6 bases each). The CDR3 is made up of 16 amino acids. The germline V and J ends were trimmed by 0 bases and 5 bases, with 16 bases remaining between them. From germline, CDR1 is LGHDT and CDR2 YNNKEL (reference sequence). The DNA of the CDR3 is TGTGCCAGCAGCCAAGAGGGGGCGGGGACGCTGGAGACCCAGTACTTC. It is translated as CASSQEGAGTLETQYF.

The chain couples TRBV7-9 to TRBJ1-3; D is uncertain. Germline-derived CDR1 and CDR2 are SEHNR and FQNEAQ (reference sequence). This CDR3 contains 12 residues. The ends were cut back, 7 bases at V and 1 base at J, with 5 bases in the middle. The CDR3 sequence: CASTYSGNTIYF. The CDR3 coding sequence is TGTGCCAGCACCTATTCTGGAAACACCATATATTTT. The variable domain in full, with the rest retrieved from reference TRBV7-9 and TRBJ1-3, is DTGVSQNPRHKITKRGQNVTFRCDPISEHNRLYWYRQTLGQGPEFLTYFQNEAQLEKSRLLSDRFSAERPKGSFSTLEIQRTEQGDSAMYLCASTYSGNTIYFGEGSWLTVV.

This clone was picked up one time. The chain is built from TRBV18 and TRBJ1-2; possible D gene TRBD1, 5 bases. This CDR3 comprises 14 residues. Germline values: CDR1 KGHSH, CDR2 LQKENI. The V end lost 5 bases, the J end lost 6 bases, and 16 bases lay between the germline ends. CDR3 sequence reads: CASSGAGSANGYTF. The DNA for the CDR3 is TGTGCCAGCTCAGGGGCAGGATCGGCAAATGGCTACACCTTC. Filled out from reference TRBV18 and TRBJ1-2, the complete variable domain reads NAGVMQNPRHLVRRRGQEARLRCSPMKGHSHVYWYRQLPEEGLKFMVYLQKENIIDESGMPKERFSAEFPKEGPSILRIQQVVRGDSAAYFCASSGAGSANGYTFGSGTRLTVV.